Listed below are T cell receptor beta chains from one sample, sequenced in a study of a mutant IDH1 vaccine in newly diagnosed glioma. Sequencing used immunoSEQ multiplex PCR; TCRdb keeps in-frame clones, though not all of them. Among tens of thousands of clones listed, under 85% were seen once. No antigens are known for them. The sequencing here drew on PBMCs, taken from a glioma patient whose treatment included an IDH1 peptide vaccine. These receptors were obtained from a woman between 45 and 65 years old with glioma. The CDR3 runs from the conserved cysteine through the conserved F or W. A D gene is named only where the DNA matches it firmly. Clone size is shown for a subset of rows, as once, few, many or a class of expanded clone.

length | J | D | size | V | CDR3 | DNA
15 | TRBJ1-2 | TRBD1 | . | TRBV5-8 | CASSQDFRTGRGYTF | TGTGCCAGCAGCCAGGATTTTCGGACAGGGCGCGGCTACACCTTC
17 | TRBJ2-1 | TRBD2 | . | TRBV5-1 | CASSPGLAGSSYNEQFF | TGCGCCAGCAGCCCCGGACTAGCGGGGAGCTCCTACAATGAGCAGTTCTTC
16 | TRBJ2-7 | TRBD1 | . | TRBV11-2 | CASSSLTGKRSYEQYF | TGTGCCAGCAGCTCCCTGACAGGGAAGAGGTCCTACGAGCAGTACTTC
13 | TRBJ2-7 | TRBD1 | . | TRBV28 | CASSRQGVYEQYF | TGTGCCAGCAGTAGACAGGGAGTATACGAGCAGTACTTC
15 | TRBJ1-1 | . | . | TRBV18 | CASSPFGGMNTEAFF | TGTGCCAGCTCACCATTTGGGGGGATGAACACTGAAGCTTTCTTT
17 | TRBJ1-2 | . | . | TRBV9 | CASSAPDRADLNYGYTF | TGTGCCAGCAGCGCTCCGGATCGGGCAGATCTTAACTATGGCTACACCTTC
13 | TRBJ2-1 | . | . | TRBV7-2 | CASRPSSYNEQFF | TGTGCCAGCCGTCCTAGCTCCTACAATGAGCAGTTCTTC
13 | TRBJ1-2 | . | once | TRBV27 | CASSFGRSYGYTF | TGTGCCAGCAGTTTTGGGCGGAGCTATGGCTACACCTTC
16 | TRBJ2-2 | TRBD2 | . | TRBV6-5 | CASSYFAGVDTGELFF | TGTGCCAGCAGTTACTTCGCGGGGGTCGACACCGGGGAGCTGTTTTTT
13 | TRBJ2-5 | TRBD1 | . | TRBV6-1 | CASSIQGKETQYF | TGTGCCAGCAGTATACAGGGGAAAGAGACCCAGTACTTC
12 | TRBJ1-1 | . | . | TRBV27 | CASSLSRGEAFF | TGTGCCAGCAGTTTATCTCGAGGTGAAGCTTTCTTT
14 | TRBJ2-7 | TRBD2 | . | TRBV5-4 | CASSLRGLAYEQYF | TGTGCCAGCAGCTTGCGAGGACTAGCCTACGAGCAGTACTTC
14 | TRBJ2-5 | . | . | TRBV11-2 | CASSLLGGPETQYF | TGTGCCAGCAGCCTCCTGGGGGGCCCGGAGACCCAGTACTTC